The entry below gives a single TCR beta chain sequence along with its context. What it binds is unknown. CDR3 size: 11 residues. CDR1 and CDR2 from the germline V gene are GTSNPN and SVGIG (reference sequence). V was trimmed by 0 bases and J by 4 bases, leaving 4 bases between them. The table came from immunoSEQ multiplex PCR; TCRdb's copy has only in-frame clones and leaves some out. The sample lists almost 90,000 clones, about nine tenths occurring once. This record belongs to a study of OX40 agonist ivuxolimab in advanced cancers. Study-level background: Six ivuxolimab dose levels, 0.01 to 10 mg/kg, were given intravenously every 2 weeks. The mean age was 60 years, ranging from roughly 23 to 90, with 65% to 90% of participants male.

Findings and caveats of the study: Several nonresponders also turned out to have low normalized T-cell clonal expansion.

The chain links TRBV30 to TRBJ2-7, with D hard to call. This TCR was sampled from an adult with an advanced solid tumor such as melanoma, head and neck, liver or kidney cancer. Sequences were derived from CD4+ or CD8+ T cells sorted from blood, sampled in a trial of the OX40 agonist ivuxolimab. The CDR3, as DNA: TGTGCCTGGAGTGTATCTTACGAGCAGTACTTC. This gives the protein CAWSVSYEQYF. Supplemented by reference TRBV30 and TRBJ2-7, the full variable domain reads SQTIHQWPATLVQPVGSPLSLECTVEGTSNPNLYWYRQAAGRGLQLLFYSVGIGQISSEVPQNLSASRPQDRQFILSSKKLLLSDSGFYLCAWSVSYEQYFGPGTRLTVT.